What follows is one TCR beta chain and its context. As originally analysed: Amplification of reference gene primers provided the estimated nucleated cell counts. Sequencing used immunoSEQ multiplex PCR; TCRdb keeps in-frame clones, though not all of them. The DNA gave D and trimming, while V, J and clone size come from that table. The sample holds about 120,000 clones, over 70% seen once. This sample is drawn from a study of blood T cell repertoires in COVID-19. Across the whole study: Whether acute or convalescent, the COVID-19 samples came from the United States, Italy and Spain. PBMCs, B-cell-depleted T cells, or T cells provided the cDNA or gDNA that made up the material.

From germline, CDR1 is MNHEY and CDR2 SVGAGI. V gave up 0 bases and J gave up 2 bases, with 8 bases separating them. The CDR3 covers 14 residues. The rearrangement uses TRBV6-5 and TRBJ2-7; tentative D call: TRBD1 (6 bases). Sequenced sample: peripheral blood. The TCR comes from a woman between 65 and 79 years old with acute or convalescent COVID-19. In nucleotides, the CDR3 is TGTGCCAGCAGTTACTCGGGGGCTACCTACGAGCAGTACTTC. This sequence encodes CASSYSGATYEQYF.